The 23 T cell receptor beta chains given below trace back to one sample, sequenced in a study of T cell responses to AZD1222 COVID-19 vaccine. TCRdb's table, derived via immunoSEQ multiplex PCR, lists solely in-frame clones and lacks some. This sample yields about 140,000 clones, of which 85% to 95% are seen a single time; less than 1% belongs to the top ten. The source was peripheral blood, collected on day 0 of MenACWY control vaccination. Receptor source: an adult in good health.

This clone came up a few times. The J gene is TRBJ1-1, the V gene TRBV11-2; 9 positions match TRBD1. The germline V gene encodes CDR1 SGHAT and CDR2 FQNNGV. Losses at the gene ends were 1 base for V and 3 bases for J; bases not matched to a gene: 3. The CDR3 covers 15 residues. CDR3 sequence: CASSLVQGAYTEAFF. The CDR3 bases are TGTGCCAGCAGCTTAGTACAGGGGGCGTACACTGAAGCTTTCTTT.

The rearrangement uses TRBV4-1 and TRBJ1-5, with 7 bases lining up with TRBD1. With 4 bases clipped from V and 10 bases from J, the junction kept 7 bases outside the gene matches. This CDR3 has 13 amino acids. Germline V gene data show CDR1 as MGHRA and CDR2 as YSYEKL. The CDR3 reads CASSPLGGRPQHF. In DNA form, the CDR3 reads TGCGCCAGCAGCCCCCTAGGGGGCCGCCCCCAGCATTTT.

V usage is TRBV19 and J usage is TRBJ1-2; TRBD1 is a possible D gene (6 bases). The germline V gene encodes CDR1 LNHDA and CDR2 SQIVND (reference sequence). V was trimmed by 7 bases and J by 6 bases, leaving 18 bases between them. CDR3 size: 14 residues. The CDR3 DNA reads as TGTGCCAGTACCCCCGGCCCCAGGGGCCATGGCTACACCTTC. Translated: CASTPGPRGHGYTF.

The chain recombines TRBV18 with TRBJ1-5, with D hard to call. V shed 6 bases and J shed 4 bases, with 7 bases lying between them. CDR3 length: 12 amino acids. CDR1 and CDR2 (germline): KGHSH, LQKENI. DNA for the CDR3: TGTGCCAGCTCCCGGATTAATCAGCCCCAGCATTTT. Its translation is CASSRINQPQHF. The variable domain in full, completed from reference TRBV18 and TRBJ1-5, reads NAGVMQNPRHLVRRRGQEARLRCSPMKGHSHVYWYRQLPEEGLKFMVYLQKENIIDESGMPKERFSAEFPKEGPSILRIQQVVRGDSAAYFCASSRINQPQHFGDGTRLSIL.

The chain links TRBV4-1 to TRBJ1-2, with D possibly being TRBD1 (5 bases). The V gene's germline CDR1 is MGHRA and CDR2 YSYEKL. V was trimmed by 2 bases and J by 0 bases, leaving 19 bases between them. The CDR3 runs to 18 residues. DNA of the CDR3: TGCGCCAGCAGCCAATCCCGGGACCTCGGCGATACTAACTATGGCTACACCTTC. As protein: CASSQSRDLGDTNYGYTF.

V is TRBV30 and J is TRBJ2-5; 7 bases fit TRBD2. V gave up 0 bases and J gave up 4 bases; unmatched junction bases: 14. The germline CDR1 and CDR2 sequences are GTSNPN and SVGIG (reference sequence). This CDR3 is built from 17 residues. The CDR3 region is CAWSVPREFPPSETQYF. CDR3 coding DNA: TGTGCCTGGAGTGTACCGCGGGAGTTCCCCCCGTCAGAGACCCAGTACTTC.

This rearrangement joins TRBV6-2 or TRBV6-3 to TRBJ2-7; 7 bases map to TRBD2. Germline V gene sequence: CDR1 MNHEY, CDR2 SVGEGT. J gave up 7 bases and V 7 bases, and 10 bases lay outside the gene matches. There are 13 residues in the CDR3. The CDR3 DNA reads TGTGCCAGCAACCCTAGCGGACCTTATGAGCAGTACTTC. Its translation: CASNPSGPYEQYF.

V is TRBV14 and J is TRBJ2-5, with no clear D. Germline assignment: CDR1 SGHDN and CDR2 FVKESK. The CDR3 is 13 amino acids. V was clipped by 0 bases and J by 7 bases, with 9 bases between them. CDR3 in amino acids: CASSQDTLGTQYF. The CDR3 bases are TGTGCCAGCAGCCAAGACACTCTTGGGACCCAGTACTTC.

The J gene is TRBJ2-7, the V gene TRBV10-1; 8 bases line up with TRBD2. The CDR3 is made up of 14 amino acids. The V gene end was trimmed by 2 bases and the J gene end by 2 bases; junction bases not matched to a gene: 2. The germline V gene has CDR1 WNHNN and CDR2 SYGVQD (reference sequence). CDR3 nucleotides: TGCGCCAGCAGTGAGGCCGGGGGGGCCTACGAGCAGTACTTC. Residues: CASSEAGGAYEQYF.

The CDR3 spells CASSSRTGFSGNTIYF. The DNA for the CDR3 is TGTGCCAGCAGTTCCAGGACAGGTTTCTCTGGAAACACCATATATTTT. The rearrangement links TRBV2 to TRBJ1-3; the match to TRBD1 covers 7 bases. Trimming removed 5 bases from V and 0 bases from J; junction bases left unmatched: 7. Germline loops: CDR1 SNHLY, CDR2 FYNNEI. The CDR3 is made up of 16 amino acids.

The chain links TRBV2 to TRBJ1-2; a weak D match, TRBD1 (5 bases). Trimming shortened V by 4 bases and J by 2 bases, and 11 bases separated the two germline ends. The CDR3 extends over 14 amino acids. CDR1 and CDR2 from the germline V gene are SNHLY and FYNNEI. DNA for the CDR3: TGTGCCAGCAGTGTAACAGGCCCGAACTATGGCTACACCTTC. Translated, it gives CASSVTGPNYGYTF.

The chain combines TRBV5-1 with TRBJ1-1; the D is unclear. V gave up 4 bases and J gave up 4 bases, with 14 bases separating them. The CDR3 covers 14 residues. Germline lookup yields CDR1 SGHRS and CDR2 YFSETQ. CDR3 residues: CASSVIGRSTEAFF. CDR3 sequence (DNA): TGCGCCAGCAGCGTTATTGGCCGTAGCACTGAAGCTTTCTTT.

The chain combines TRBV5-1 with TRBJ1-2; D perhaps matches TRBD1 (6 bases). CDR1 is SGHRS and CDR2 is YFSETQ in the germline V gene. Trimming took off 1 base at V and 8 bases at J, with 12 bases between the two ends. The CDR3 loop spans 13 amino acids. CDR3 region: CASSLYYRDGYTF. The CDR3 nucleotides read TGCGCCAGCAGCTTGTATTACAGGGACGGCTACACCTTC.

V gene TRBV4-3 combines with J gene TRBJ1-5; D gene unclear. V lost 0 bases and J 0 bases, leaving 9 bases between the germline ends. The CDR3 contains 16 residues. Germline CDR1 reads LGHNA; CDR2 reads YSLEER. CDR3 in amino acids: CASSQDHITSNQPQHF. The CDR3 DNA reads as TGCGCCAGCAGCCAAGATCACATTACTAGCAATCAGCCCCAGCATTTT.

The rearrangement joins TRBV27 to TRBJ2-2; 11 nucleotides line up with TRBD2. Germline CDR1 and CDR2: MNHEY and SMNVEV (reference sequence). The CDR3 covers 16 residues. Losses at the gene ends were 5 bases for V and 1 base for J; bases not matched to a gene: 3. The CDR3 protein is CASSLGTSGNTGELFF. The CDR3 region has the DNA TGTGCCAGCAGTCTAGGGACTAGCGGGAACACCGGGGAGCTGTTTTTT.

The V call is TRBV4-3, the J call TRBJ1-3; D is possibly TRBD1 (5 bases). The CDR3 spans 19 residues. CDR1 is LGHNA and CDR2 is YSLEER in the germline V gene. V was clipped by 0 bases and J by 0 bases, with 18 bases between them. The CDR3 DNA reads TGCGCCAGCAGCCAAGATCCTCGGGGGGTCTCCGACTCTGGAAACACCATATATTTT. Translation: CASSQDPRGVSDSGNTIYF.

The chain joins TRBV6-5 to TRBJ2-6, with D maybe TRBD1 (6 bases). The CDR3 is 15 residues long. The germline gives CDR1 MNHEY, CDR2 SVGAGI. V was cut by 6 bases and J by 2 bases, with 11 bases left in between. The CDR3 sequence is CASSHRVPGANVLTF. CDR3 bases: TGTGCCAGCAGCCACAGGGTCCCTGGGGCCAACGTCCTGACTTTC.

The rearrangement joins TRBV30 to TRBJ1-5; D may be TRBD1 (6 bases). Between the trimmed V and J ends, which lost 6 bases and 9 bases, there was a span of 15 bases. This CDR3 spans 12 amino acids. In germline, CDR1 is GTSNPN, CDR2 SVGIG (reference sequence). The CDR3 nucleotides read TGTGCCTGTAAAGGGGGATTTGGGCCCCAGCATTTT. It yields the protein CACKGGFGPQHF.

The chain combines TRBV13 with TRBJ1-5, with D possibly matching TRBD1 (6 bases). The germline V and J ends were trimmed by 3 bases and 5 bases, with 8 bases remaining between them. There are 13 residues in the CDR3. Germline-derived CDR1 and CDR2 are PRHDT and FYEKMQ (reference sequence). In DNA form, the CDR3 reads TGTGCCAGCAGCTTCAGGGGAGATCAGCCCCAGCATTTT. The encoded protein is CASSFRGDQPQHF.

The V and J genes are TRBV15 and TRBJ1-2; D gene ambiguous. The germline V gene has CDR1 LNHNV and CDR2 YYDKDF (reference sequence). Deletions cut 1 base from V and 0 bases from J, with 9 bases between. This CDR3 region has 15 residues. For the CDR3, the DNA is TGTGCCACCAGCAGAGCAGGCCTAGCTAACTATGGCTACACCTTC. Its protein is CATSRAGLANYGYTF.

V gene TRBV15 combines with J gene TRBJ2-1; D might be TRBD1 or TRBD2, each matching 6 bases. Germline V gene sequence: CDR1 LNHNV, CDR2 YYDKDF (reference sequence). Trimming removed 1 base at V and 8 bases at J, with 18 bases between. The CDR3 is 16 residues long. This CDR3 is CATSRGGGKNRYEQFF. CDR3 DNA sequence: TGTGCCACCAGCAGAGGAGGGGGGAAGAATCGGTATGAGCAGTTCTTC.

Note on this clone: The sample carries other DNA sequences with the same CDR3. The chain couples TRBV2 to TRBJ2-2; weak D call: TRBD2 (5 bases). Germline CDR1 and CDR2: SNHLY and FYNNEI. V was pared by 3 bases and J by 5 bases, with 10 bases between. The CDR3 runs to 14 residues. CDR3 nucleotides: TGTGCCAGCAGTGATCGGACTGGGACCGGGGAGCTGTTTTTT. Translating it yields CASSDRTGTGELFF.

The rearrangement links TRBV5-4 to TRBJ2-2, with unresolved D. Germline-derived CDR1 and CDR2 are SGHNT and YYREEE (reference sequence). CDR3 length: 13 residues. V lost 4 bases, J lost 4 bases, and 8 bases lay in between. The DNA for the CDR3 is TGTGCCAGCAGCCCTCCGGGCACCGGGGAGCTGTTTTTT. It specifies CASSPPGTGELFF.